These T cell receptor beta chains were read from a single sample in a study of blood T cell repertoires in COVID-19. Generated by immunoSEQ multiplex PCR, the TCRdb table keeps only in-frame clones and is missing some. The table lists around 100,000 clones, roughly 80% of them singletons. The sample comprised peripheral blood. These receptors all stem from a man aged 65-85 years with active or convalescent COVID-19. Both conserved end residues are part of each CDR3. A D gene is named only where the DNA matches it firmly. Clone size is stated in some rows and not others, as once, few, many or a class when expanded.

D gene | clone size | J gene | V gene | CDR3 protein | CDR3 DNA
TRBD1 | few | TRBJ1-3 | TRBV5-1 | CASSFQGASGNTIYF | TGCGCCAGCAGCTTCCAGGGGGCGAGTGGAAACACCATATATTTT
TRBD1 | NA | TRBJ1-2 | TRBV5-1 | CASSVDRLNYGYTF | TGCGCCAGCAGCGTGGACAGGTTGAACTATGGCTACACCTTC
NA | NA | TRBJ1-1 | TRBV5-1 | CASSPGTQNTEAFF | TGCGCCAGCAGCCCGGGGACACAGAACACTGAAGCTTTCTTT
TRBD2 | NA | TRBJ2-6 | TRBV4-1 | CASSQEGLGGSGANVLTF | TGCGCCAGCAGCCAAGAAGGTTTGGGGGGGTCTGGGGCCAACGTCCTGACTTTC
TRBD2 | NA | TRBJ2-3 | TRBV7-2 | CASSPVAGGVTDTQYF | TGTGCCAGCAGCCCTGTAGCGGGAGGGGTTACAGATACGCAGTATTTT
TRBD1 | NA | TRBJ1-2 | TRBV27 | CASRPRGLAGYTF | TGTGCCAGCAGACCAAGGGGGCTGGCTGGCTACACCTTC
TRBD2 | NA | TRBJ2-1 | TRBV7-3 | CASSLAGAYNEQFF | TGTGCCAGCAGCTTAGCGGGAGCCTACAATGAGCAGTTCTTC
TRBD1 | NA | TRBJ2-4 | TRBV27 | CASSYRGPKENIQYF | TGTGCCAGCAGTTATAGGGGGCCGAAAGAAAACATTCAGTACTTC
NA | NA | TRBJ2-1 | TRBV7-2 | CASSLSRRGEQFF | TGTGCCAGCAGCTTATCAAGGCGGGGCGAGCAGTTCTTC
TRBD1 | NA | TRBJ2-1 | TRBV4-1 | CASSLVWRQGVYNEQFF | TGCGCCAGCAGCCTCGTCTGGAGACAGGGGGTGTACAATGAGCAGTTCTTC
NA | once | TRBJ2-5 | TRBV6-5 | CASSRGGAEETQYF | TGTGCCAGCAGCCGTGGGGGGGCCGAAGAGACCCAGTACTTC
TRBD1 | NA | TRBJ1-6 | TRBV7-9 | CASSSSAAGGNSPLHF | TGTGCCAGCAGCTCCTCTGCGGCAGGGGGGAATTCACCCCTCCACTTT
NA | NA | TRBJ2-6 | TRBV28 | CASSLLDSGANVLTF | TGTGCCAGCAGCCTACTAGACTCTGGGGCCAACGTCCTGACTTTC
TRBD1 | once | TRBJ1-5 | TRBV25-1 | CASSLGQNQPQHF | TGTGCCAGCAGTCTGGGACAGAATCAGCCCCAGCATTTT
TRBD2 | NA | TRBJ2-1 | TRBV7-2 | CASGLAGVDEQFF | TGTGCCAGTGGGCTAGCGGGAGTTGATGAGCAGTTCTTC
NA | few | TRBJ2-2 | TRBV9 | CASSVLAATGTGELFF | TGTGCCAGCAGCGTTTTAGCGGCCACGGGCACCGGGGAGCTGTTTTTT
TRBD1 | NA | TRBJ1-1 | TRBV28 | CASSSRRDRAPAFF | TGTGCCAGCAGTTCTCGCCGGGACAGGGCCCCGGCTTTCTTT
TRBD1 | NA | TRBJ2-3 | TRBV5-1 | CASSPGGQGGTDTQYF | TGCGCCAGCAGCCCTGGTGGACAGGGGGGGACAGATACGCAGTATTTT
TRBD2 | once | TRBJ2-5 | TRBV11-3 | CASSLAGGLETQYF | TGTGCCAGCAGCTTAGCGGGGGGGCTTGAGACCCAGTACTTC
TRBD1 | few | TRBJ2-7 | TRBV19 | CASSRAGGASLAYEQYF | TGTGCCAGTAGTCGGGCAGGGGGCGCGTCGTTAGCCTACGAGCAGTACTTC
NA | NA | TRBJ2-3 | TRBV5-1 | CASSLGRSTDTQYF | TGCGCCAGCAGCTTGGGCCGGTCTACAGATACGCAGTATTTT
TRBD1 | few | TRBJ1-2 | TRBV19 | CASIRQGEYGYTF | TGTGCCAGTATCAGACAGGGGGAGTATGGCTACACCTTC
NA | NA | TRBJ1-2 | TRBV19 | CASSIVENRDGYTF | TGTGCCAGTAGTATAGTAGAGAACCGGGATGGCTACACCTTC
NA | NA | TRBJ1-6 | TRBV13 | CASSTTTYNSPLHF | TGTGCCAGCAGCACAACAACCTATAATTCACCCCTCCACTTT
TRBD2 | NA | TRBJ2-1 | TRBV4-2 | CASSHSGGDNEQFF | TGTGCCAGCAGCCATTCCGGGGGGGACAATGAGCAGTTCTTC
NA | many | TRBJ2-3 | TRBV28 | CASNLLARDTQYF | TGTGCCAGCAACCTCCTAGCGAGGGATACGCAGTATTTT
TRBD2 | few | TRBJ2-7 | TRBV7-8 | CASSLWEGGYEQYF | TGTGCCAGCAGCCTCTGGGAGGGAGGCTACGAGCAGTACTTC
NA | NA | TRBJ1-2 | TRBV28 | CASSFTDDGYTF | TGTGCCAGCAGTTTCACAGACGATGGCTACACCTTC
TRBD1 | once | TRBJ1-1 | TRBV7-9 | CASSLLDRGNTEAFF | TGTGCCAGCAGCTTACTCGACAGGGGGAACACTGAAGCTTTCTTT
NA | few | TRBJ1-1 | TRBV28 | CASSREEAPIEAFF | TGTGCCAGCAGTAGAGAGGAGGCCCCGATTGAAGCTTTCTTT
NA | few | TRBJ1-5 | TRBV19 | CASSLPGFSNQPQHF | TGTGCCAGTAGTCTTCCAGGGTTTAGCAATCAGCCCCAGCATTTT
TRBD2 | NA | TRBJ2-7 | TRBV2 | CAGSGGLIYEQYF | TGTGCCGGTAGCGGGGGCCTCATCTACGAGCAGTACTTC
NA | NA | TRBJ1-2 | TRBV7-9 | CASSLMTGPYGYTF | TGTGCCAGCAGCTTGATGACAGGACCCTATGGCTACACCTTC
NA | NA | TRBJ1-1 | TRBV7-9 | CASSLYEAFF | TGTGCCAGCAGCTTATATGAAGCTTTCTTT
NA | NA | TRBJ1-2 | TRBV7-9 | CASSFYGHGDGGYTF | TGTGCCAGCAGCTTCTATGGGCACGGCGATGGTGGCTACACCTTC
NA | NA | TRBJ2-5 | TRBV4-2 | CASSQDRGRKTQYF | TGTGCCAGCAGCCAAGATAGGGGTCGGAAGACCCAGTACTTC
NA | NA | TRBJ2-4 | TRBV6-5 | CASSIRVSKNIQYF | TGTGCCAGCAGTATCAGGGTTTCCAAAAACATTCAGTACTTC
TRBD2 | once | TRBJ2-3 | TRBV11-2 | CASSLKREGATQYF | TGTGCCAGCAGCCTTAAGCGGGAGGGCGCTACGCAGTATTTT
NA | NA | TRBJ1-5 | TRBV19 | CASSIGRGSSNQPQHF | TGTGCCAGTAGTATAGGAAGGGGATCGAGCAATCAGCCCCAGCATTTT
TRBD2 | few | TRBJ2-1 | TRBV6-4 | CASSPNSGRVHNEQFF | TGTGCCAGCAGCCCAAACAGCGGGAGGGTCCACAATGAGCAGTTCTTC